The 24 T cell receptor beta chains given below trace back to one sample, sequenced in a study of post-analysis software for immune sequencing data. General study results and limits: A handful of TRBV segments were more frequent in patients than controls; TRBV5-6, TRBV5-1 and TRBV20-1 belonged to this group.

These receptors lack a known antigen. Tagging with unique molecular identifiers was a feature of the TCR beta cDNA libraries. TCRdb re-analysed the PCR reads in MiXCR, keeping a single row per CDR3 protein. The table records roughly 600,000 distinct CDR3 sequences, roughly 47% of them present only once. The sample comprised blood. Every receptor here comes from a girl aged 10 to 17 with multiple sclerosis.

CDR3 in amino acids: CASSPPGEQFF. The CDR3 nucleotides are TGCGCCAGCAGCCCTCCGGGTGAGCAGTTCTTC. The gene calls are TRBV5-1 and TRBJ2-1; D is unresolved. Trimming shortened V by 4 bases and J by 9 bases, and 8 bases separated the two germline ends. This CDR3 has 11 residues. Germline loops: CDR1 SGHRS, CDR2 YFSETQ.

The rearrangement uses TRBV27 and TRBJ1-1; the match to TRBD1 covers 9 bases. The V and J ends lost 6 bases and 1 base, in that order; junction bases with no gene match: 6. Per germline, CDR1 MNHEY and CDR2 SMNVEV (reference sequence). The CDR3 runs 15 residues. The CDR3: CASRDLGQGNTEAFF. The CDR3 DNA follows: TGTGCCAGCAGGGACCTGGGACAGGGGAACACTGAAGCTTTCTTT.

The table lists this clonotype with a few counts. This chain's CDR3 is CASSSLEEQYF. The CDR3 coding sequence is TGTGCCAGCAGTTCTCTGGAGGAGCAGTACTTC. The chain recombines TRBV12-3 or TRBV12-4 with TRBJ2-7; D is ambiguous. There are 11 residues in the CDR3. With 4 bases removed from V and 7 bases from J, the gap between germline ends came to 8 bases.

This rearrangement joins TRBV10-3 to TRBJ2-6; 7 bases match TRBD1. V was pared by 8 bases and J by 0 bases, with 4 bases of the junction left unmatched. CDR3 length: 15 amino acids. CDR1 is ENHRY and CDR2 is SYGVKD in the germline V gene. The CDR3 loop is CAIGTEDSGANVLTF. CDR3 nucleotide sequence: TGTGCCATCGGGACAGAAGACTCTGGGGCCAACGTCCTGACTTTC.

About this clonotype: A read error may produce the germline difference seen at one junction end. The CDR3 reads CASSQPTNEKRFF. For the CDR3, the DNA is TGTGCCAGCAGCCAACCAACTAATGAAAAACGGTTTTTT. V is TRBV3-1 and J is TRBJ1-4; D uncertain. Germline V gene lookup returns CDR1 LGHDT and CDR2 YNNKEL (reference sequence). The CDR3 contains 13 residues.

This chain joins TRBV5-1 and TRBJ2-3; 10 nucleotides match TRBD1. The V gene end was trimmed by 2 bases and the J gene end by 6 bases; junction bases not matched to a gene: 6. Germline loops: CDR1 SGHRS, CDR2 YFSETQ. The CDR3 is 15 residues long. The CDR3 protein is CASSFGTGVGDTQYF. As DNA, the CDR3 is TGCGCCAGCAGCTTCGGGACAGGGGTTGGGGATACGCAGTATTTT.

The gene calls are TRBV11-3 and TRBJ2-1, with TRBD1 matching 9 bases. V lost 6 bases and J lost 7; bases outside the gene matches: 10. The CDR3 is made up of 15 amino acids. CDR1 is SGHNT, CDR2 YENEEA, per germline. This chain's CDR3 is CASRTGQGYVNEQFF. CDR3 bases: TGTGCCAGCAGGACCGGACAGGGGTATGTAAATGAGCAGTTCTTC.

This clonotype was seen more than once but under ten times. This chain uses TRBV4-1 with TRBJ2-5; D unresolved. Germline V gene sequence: CDR1 MGHRA, CDR2 YSYEKL. This CDR3 has 16 amino acids. Trimming removed 2 bases from V and 0 bases from J, with 13 bases in between. CDR3 amino acids: CASSQLQRPYQETQYF. CDR3 DNA: TGCGCCAGCAGCCAATTACAACGACCGTACCAAGAGACCCAGTACTTC.

This chain links TRBV20-1 with TRBJ2-3, with D perhaps TRBD2 (5 bases). The CDR3 is 15 residues long. Germline CDR1 reads DFQATT; CDR2 reads SNEGSKA (reference sequence). Trimming shortened V by 4 bases and J by 5 bases, and 19 bases separated the two germline ends. CDR3 sequence (DNA): TGCAGTGCTAAGCCAAGGAGCGGTGCGAAAGATACGCAGTATTTT. Amino acids: CSAKPRSGAKDTQYF.

The chain recombines TRBV25-1 with TRBJ1-5, with unresolved D. There are 14 residues in the CDR3. Trimming removed 5 bases from V and 6 bases from J, with 14 bases in between. CDR1 is MGHDK, CDR2 SYGVNS, per germline. CDR3 DNA: TGTGCCAGCAGTTCCCCTAGGAGGATTCAGCCCCAGCATTTT. This gives the protein CASSSPRRIQPQHF. The whole variable domain, remainder taken from reference TRBV25-1 and TRBJ1-5, is EADIYQTPRYLVIGTGKKITLECSQTMGHDKMYWYQQDPGMELHLIHYSYGVNSTEKGDLSSESTVSRIRTEHFPLTLESARPSHTSQYLCASSSPRRIQPQHFGDGTRLSIL.

The chain is built from TRBV7-3 and TRBJ2-1, with D unresolved. Germline CDR1 reads SGHTA; CDR2 reads FQGTGA. This CDR3 has 16 amino acids. The germline V and J ends were trimmed by 3 bases and 0 bases, with 12 bases remaining between them. DNA for the CDR3: TGTGCCAGCAGCTTTTCGTCTTTGAGCTCCTACAATGAGCAGTTCTTC. Translation gives CASSFSSLSSYNEQFF.

This chain joins TRBV4-1 and TRBJ1-2; D call uncertain. V was trimmed by 0 bases and J by 2 bases, leaving 13 bases between them. The CDR3 is 16 amino acids. The V gene's germline CDR1 is MGHRA and CDR2 YSYEKL. The CDR3 DNA is TGCGCCAGCAGCCAAGATCCTGGGTTAGGGAACTATGGCTACACCTTC. It specifies CASSQDPGLGNYGYTF.

This clonotype was counted a few times. V is TRBV5-4 and J is TRBJ2-3; TRBD1 might be the D (5 bases). V was cut by 0 bases and J by 6 bases, with 8 bases left in between. The germline gives CDR1 SGHNT, CDR2 YYREEE (reference sequence). The CDR3 is 13 residues long. The CDR3 here is CASSLAQGDTQYF. DNA of the CDR3: TGTGCCAGCAGCTTGGCCCAGGGTGATACGCAGTATTTT.

This clonotype was found a few times. A much larger clone is a single base away; this may be a read error. The genes are TRBV29-1 and TRBJ2-5; tentative D call: TRBD1 (6 bases). CDR1 SQVTM and CDR2 ANQGSEA come from the germline V gene. The CDR3 length is 16 residues. The CDR3 reads CGVEDSGRGLFGMQYF. The CDR3 DNA is TGCGGCGTTGAAGATTCCGGCAGGGGATTGTTTGGGATGCAGTACTTC.

The rearrangement joins TRBV12-3 or TRBV12-4 to TRBJ1-1; D is possibly TRBD1 (5 bases). V lost 6 bases to trimming and J lost 7 bases, with 12 bases between them. This CDR3 comprises 12 residues. The CDR3, as DNA: TGTGCCAGCAGATTCGACAGCCTTGAAGCTTTCTTT. Translated: CASRFDSLEAFF.

This sequence joins TRBV5-5 and TRBJ2-1; 13 bases are shared with TRBD2. With 4 bases clipped from V and 0 bases from J, the junction kept 13 bases outside the gene matches. From germline, CDR1 is SGHKS and CDR2 YYEKEE (reference sequence). The CDR3 has 20 amino acids. The CDR3 reads CASSPEGLAGAPSSYNEQFF. The CDR3 nucleotides are TGTGCCAGCAGCCCAGAAGGACTAGCGGGGGCCCCCAGCTCCTACAATGAGCAGTTCTTC.

This rearrangement joins TRBV29-1 to TRBJ2-2, with 9 bases fitting TRBD1. There are 15 residues in the CDR3. CDR1 and CDR2 (germline): SQVTM, ANQGSEA. With V trimmed by 7 bases and J by 4 bases, 10 bases remained unmatched. The CDR3 region is CSGGPGQGSTGELFF. The DNA for the CDR3 is TGCAGCGGTGGACCGGGACAGGGTTCCACCGGGGAGCTGTTTTTT.

This sequence joins TRBV6-5 and TRBJ2-7; no definite D call. Per the germline V gene, CDR1 is MNHEY and CDR2 is SVGAGI. The V and J ends lost 7 bases and 6 bases respectively, with 19 bases between them. CDR3 length: 14 residues. CDR3 amino acids: CASKGSGVNREQYF. The CDR3 region has the DNA TGTGCCAGCAAAGGGTCGGGTGTAAATCGCGAGCAGTACTTC.

This clonotype was seen many times. The rearrangement joins TRBV10-3 to TRBJ1-5; D remains unclear. Germline CDR1 reads ENHRY; CDR2 reads SYGVKD. Trimming cost V 3 bases and J 5 bases, with 8 bases left between them. The CDR3 consists of 13 residues. As DNA, the CDR3 is TGTGCCATCAGTGAAGGGCCAGATCAGCCCCAGCATTTT. Translating it yields CAISEGPDQPQHF.

Only a few counts were recorded for this clonotype. The CDR3 protein is CAISDTAVNYEQYF. The DNA for the CDR3 is TGTGCCATCAGTGATACAGCGGTAAACTACGAGCAGTACTTC. The rearrangement uses TRBV10-3 and TRBJ2-7, with D tentatively TRBD2 (5 bases). The CDR3 extends over 14 amino acids. CDR1 is ENHRY, CDR2 SYGVKD, per germline. The V end was cut by 3 bases, the J end by 3 bases, with 12 bases between.

The rearrangement joins TRBV5-1 to TRBJ2-1, with unresolved D. Trimming stripped 0 bases from V and 0 bases from J, with 10 bases between. Germline CDR1 is SGHRS and CDR2 is YFSETQ. This CDR3 has 16 amino acids. DNA of the CDR3: TGCGCCAGCAGCTTGGCGCCCACGAGCTCCTACAATGAGCAGTTCTTC. Translation gives CASSLAPTSSYNEQFF.

The rearrangement uses TRBV29-1 and TRBJ2-1; perhaps TRBD1 as D (6 bases). V lost 8 bases and J lost 10, with 18 bases in between. The CDR3 loop spans 12 amino acids. Germline V gene data show CDR1 as SQVTM and CDR2 as ANQGSEA. The CDR3 spells CSLTGLSGEQFF. CDR3 DNA: TGCAGCTTAACAGGGTTATCCGGCGAGCAGTTCTTC.

The V gene is TRBV4-2, the J gene TRBJ2-1; 7 bases agree with TRBD1. CDR3 length equals 16 residues. Losses at the gene ends were 4 bases for V and 0 bases for J; bases not matched to a gene: 6. Germline values: CDR1 LGHNA, CDR2 YNFKEQ. This CDR3 reads CASSPQDRSSYNEQFF. The DNA for the CDR3 is TGTGCCAGCAGCCCCCAGGACAGGAGCTCCTACAATGAGCAGTTCTTC.

This clonotype was recorded a few times. V gene TRBV10-3 combines with J gene TRBJ2-1, with D possibly TRBD1 on 6 matching bases. Between the trimmed V and J ends, which lost 7 bases and 0 bases, there was a span of 10 bases. CDR1 and CDR2 from the germline V gene are ENHRY and SYGVKD. The CDR3 has 14 amino acids. CDR3 sequence: CAITRDISYNEQFF. CDR3 bases: TGTGCCATCACAAGGGACATCTCCTACAATGAGCAGTTCTTC.